The clone carrying this TCR beta chain was recorded many times. Its antigen is unidentified. The TCR beta library used iRepertoire HTBI primers with Arm-PCR amplification of CDR3. TCRdb reprocessed the multiplex PCR reads with MiXCR, giving one entry per CDR3 protein. This sample has 500,000 or so distinct CDR3 sequences, with roughly 15% found just once. Between the trimmed V and J ends, which lost 7 bases and 5 bases, there was a span of 14 bases. The CDR3 runs to 13 residues. CDR1 and CDR2 from the germline V gene are SNHLY and FYNNEI. The time point: newly diagnosed GD, antithyroid drugs for less than 3 months. PBMC-extracted RNA yielded the TCR library. These data originate in a study of regulatory T cells in long-lasting Graves disease. Study outcomes and limitations: Shared public clonotypes totalled 2,741 in persistent patients, compared with just under 1,000 in new patients.

These records were also assigned to another study, of T cells in Graves' hyperthyroidism and ophthalmopathy. That report adds: Initially, a first-round RT-PCR of the TCR CDR3 employed the HTBI primer set.

This chain joins TRBV2 and TRBJ1-1; unclear D gene. The material was peripheral blood mononuclear cells (PBMCs), obtained at new diagnosis, from a patient treated with antithyroid drugs. This TCR derives from a woman aged 40-65 years with Graves disease. CDR3 sequence: CASNFYLGTEAFF. CDR3 nucleotide sequence: TGTGCCAGCAACTTTTACCTAGGGACTGAAGCTTTCTTT.